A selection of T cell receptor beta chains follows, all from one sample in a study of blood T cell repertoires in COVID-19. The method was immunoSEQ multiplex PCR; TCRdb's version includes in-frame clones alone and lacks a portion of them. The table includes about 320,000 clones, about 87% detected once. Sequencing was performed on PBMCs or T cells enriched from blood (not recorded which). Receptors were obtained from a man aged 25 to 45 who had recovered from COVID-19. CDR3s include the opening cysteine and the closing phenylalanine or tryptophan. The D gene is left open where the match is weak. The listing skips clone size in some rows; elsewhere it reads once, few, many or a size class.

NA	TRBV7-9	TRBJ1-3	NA	CASSLTAISGNTIYF	TGTGCCAGCAGCTTAACAGCTATCTCTGGAAACACCATATATTTT
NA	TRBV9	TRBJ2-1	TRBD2	CASSVAGGTNEQFF	TGTGCCAGCAGCGTAGCGGGGGGGACGAATGAGCAGTTCTTC
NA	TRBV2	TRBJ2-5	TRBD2	CASTDPGLAGANQETQYF	TGTGCCAGCACCGACCCGGGACTAGCGGGGGCCAACCAAGAGACCCAGTACTTC
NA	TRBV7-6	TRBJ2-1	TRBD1	CASSPRLGQGAYNEQFF	TGTGCCAGCAGCCCCCGCTTAGGGCAGGGGGCCTACAATGAGCAGTTCTTC
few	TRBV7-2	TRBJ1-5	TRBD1	CASSYLRQGGNQPQHF	TGTGCCAGCAGCTACCTCAGACAGGGTGGCAATCAGCCCCAGCATTTT
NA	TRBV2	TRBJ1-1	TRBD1	CASLPRLGGGGNTEAFF	TGTGCCAGCCTCCCGCGGTTAGGGGGCGGAGGGAACACTGAAGCTTTCTTT
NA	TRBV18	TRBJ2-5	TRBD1	CASQGDRAETQYF	TGTGCCAGCCAGGGGGACAGGGCCGAGACCCAGTACTTC
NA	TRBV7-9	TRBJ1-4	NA	CASSPQALEKLFF	TGTGCCAGCAGCCCCCAGGCCTTGGAAAAACTGTTTTTT
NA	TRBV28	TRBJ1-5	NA	CASRRDTTGNQPQHF	TGTGCCAGCAGAAGGGACACCACAGGGAATCAGCCCCAGCATTTT
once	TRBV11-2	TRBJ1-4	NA	CASSQQGSNEKLFF	TGTGCCAGCAGCCAACAGGGCTCGAATGAAAAACTGTTTTTT
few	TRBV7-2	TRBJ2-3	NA	CASSLGFFTDTQYF	TGTGCCAGCAGCCTCGGGTTTTTCACAGATACGCAGTATTTT
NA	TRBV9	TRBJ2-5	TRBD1	CASSVGQGRETQYF	TGTGCCAGCAGCGTCGGACAGGGCCGGGAGACCCAGTACTTC
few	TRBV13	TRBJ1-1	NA	CASSLAAGQLMAFF	TGTGCCAGCAGCTTAGCAGCCGGACAGTTAATGGCTTTCTTT
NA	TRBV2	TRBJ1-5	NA	CASSGDRSSRQPQHF	TGTGCCAGCAGTGGAGACAGGAGTTCGAGGCAGCCCCAGCATTTT
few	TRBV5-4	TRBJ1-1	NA	CASSLGENTEAFF	TGTGCCAGCAGCTTGGGAGAGAACACTGAAGCTTTCTTT
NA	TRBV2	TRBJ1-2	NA	CASRNEVAYGYTF	TGTGCCAGCAGGAATGAGGTCGCCTATGGCTACACCTTC
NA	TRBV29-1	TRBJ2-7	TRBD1	CSVLGTDDSYEQYF	TGCAGCGTCTTAGGGACAGACGACTCCTACGAGCAGTACTTC
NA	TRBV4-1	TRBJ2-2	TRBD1	CASSARTGNTGELFF	TGCGCCAGCAGCGCTAGGACAGGGAACACCGGGGAGCTGTTTTTT
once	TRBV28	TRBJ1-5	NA	CASSEVTKTDQPQHF	TGTGCCAGCAGTGAGGTGACCAAGACGGATCAGCCCCAGCATTTT
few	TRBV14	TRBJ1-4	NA	CASSQEEVVSNEKLFF	TGTGCCAGCAGCCAAGAGGAGGTCGTGTCTAATGAAAAACTGTTTTTT
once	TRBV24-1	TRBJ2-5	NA	CATSVGQNQETQYF	TGTGCCACCAGTGTTGGGCAGAACCAAGAGACCCAGTACTTC
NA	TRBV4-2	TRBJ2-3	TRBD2	CASSPVPGGRGDTQYF	TGTGCCAGCAGCCCCGTCCCGGGGGGACGAGGAGATACGCAGTATTTT
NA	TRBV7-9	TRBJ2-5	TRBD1	CASSLAGAGGRETQYF	TGTGCCAGCAGCTTAGCGGGGGCAGGGGGCCGGGAGACCCAGTACTTC
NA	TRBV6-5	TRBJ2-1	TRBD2	CASRRSGGRYNEQFF	TGTGCCAGCAGGAGAAGCGGGGGTCGGTACAATGAGCAGTTCTTC
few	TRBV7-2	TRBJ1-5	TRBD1	CASSSLGQGRVNQPQHF	TGTGCCAGCAGCTCCCTAGGACAGGGCAGGGTCAATCAGCCCCAGCATTTT
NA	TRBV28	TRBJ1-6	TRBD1	CASNYGTGDNSPLHF	TGTGCCAGCAATTACGGGACAGGGGACAATTCACCCCTCCACTTT
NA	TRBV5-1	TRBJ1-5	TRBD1	CASSTTGGNQPQHF	TGCGCCAGCAGCACGACAGGGGGCAATCAGCCCCAGCATTTT
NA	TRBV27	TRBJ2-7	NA	CASSPFSSDEQYF	TGTGCCAGCAGTCCCTTTAGCTCTGACGAGCAGTACTTC
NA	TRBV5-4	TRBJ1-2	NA	CASSPLHQGSNYGYTF	TGTGCCAGCAGCCCATTGCATCAGGGGTCTAACTATGGCTACACCTTC
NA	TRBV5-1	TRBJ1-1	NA	CASSLDGGTEAFF	TGCGCCAGCAGCTTGGACGGGGGGACTGAAGCTTTCTTT
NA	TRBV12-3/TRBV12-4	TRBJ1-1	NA	CASSYGAFAEAFF	TGTGCCAGCAGTTATGGGGCGTTCGCTGAAGCTTTCTTT
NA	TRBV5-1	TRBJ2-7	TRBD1	CASSLGRTGLYEQYF	TGCGCCAGCAGCTTGGGGAGGACAGGACTCTACGAGCAGTACTTC
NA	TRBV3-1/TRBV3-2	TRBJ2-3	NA	CASSQFPQGGGSDTQYF	TGTGCCAGCAGCCAGTTTCCCCAGGGAGGGGGTTCGGATACGCAGTATTTT
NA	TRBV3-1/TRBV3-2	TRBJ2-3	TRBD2	CASRQWIAGGPLDTQYF	TGTGCCAGCAGGCAATGGATAGCGGGGGGGCCTTTGGATACGCAGTATTTT
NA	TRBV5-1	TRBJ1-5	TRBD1	CASRPGQGDNQPQHF	TGCGCCAGCAGACCGGGACAGGGGGACAATCAGCCCCAGCATTTT
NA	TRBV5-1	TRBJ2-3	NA	CASSTGSGVAGSQYF	TGCGCCAGCAGCACCGGGTCGGGGGTGGCGGGTTCGCAGTATTTT
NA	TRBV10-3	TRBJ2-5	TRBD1	CAIRTGGDQETQYF	TGTGCCATCAGAACAGGGGGCGACCAAGAGACCCAGTACTTC
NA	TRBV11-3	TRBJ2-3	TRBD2	CASSSRGGNTQYF	TGTGCCAGCAGCTCGCGGGGGGGGAATACGCAGTATTTT
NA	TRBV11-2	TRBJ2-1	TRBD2	CASSYTSGAIYNEQFF	TGTGCCAGCAGCTACACTAGCGGGGCTATATACAATGAGCAGTTCTTC
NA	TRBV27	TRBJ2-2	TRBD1	CASSLRDRVGELFF	TGTGCCAGCAGTTTGCGTGACAGGGTCGGGGAGCTGTTTTTT